Each of the 15 T cell receptor beta chains below was sequenced from the same sample in a study of blood T cell repertoires in COVID-19. Using immunoSEQ multiplex PCR, the repertoire was profiled, and TCRdb retains in-frame clones only, with some absent. This table holds 300,000 to 400,000 clones, around nine tenths found once. The source material was peripheral blood. These receptors were taken from an older woman with COVID-19, enrolled during active disease.

The CDR3 DNA reads as TGTGCCAGCAGTGCCGCGGGGGGGCGACTCCCGGAGCAGTACTTC. It translates to CASSAAGGRLPEQYF. The chain is built from TRBV27 and TRBJ2-7; 9 bases fit TRBD2. Germline V gene sequence: CDR1 MNHEY, CDR2 SMNVEV (reference sequence). The CDR3 spans 15 residues. The ends lost 5 bases at V and 7 bases at J; junction bases unmatched: 12.

This chain connects TRBV27 to TRBJ2-3, with 9 bases that match TRBD1. The CDR3 runs 13 residues. Unmatched junction bases numbered 5, after V lost 4 bases and J lost 9 bases. Germline V gene lookup returns CDR1 MNHEY and CDR2 SMNVEV (reference sequence). The CDR3 reads CASSSWTGETQYF. CDR3 nucleotide sequence: TGTGCCAGCAGTTCCTGGACAGGGGAGACGCAGTATTTT.

V gene TRBV5-6 combines with J gene TRBJ1-4, with D maybe TRBD1 (5 bases). V gave up 0 bases and J gave up 5 bases, with 11 bases separating them. CDR1 is SGHDT and CDR2 is YYEEEE in the germline V gene. This CDR3 region has 15 residues. Here the CDR3 reads CASSLGGTLNEKLFF. The DNA of the CDR3 is TGTGCCAGCAGCTTGGGCGGGACGCTAAATGAAAAACTGTTTTTT.

The rearrangement uses TRBV5-1 and TRBJ1-1; D is perhaps TRBD1 (6 bases). The CDR3 runs to 15 residues. Trimming took off 1 base at V and 0 bases at J, with 10 bases between the two ends. Germline CDR1 reads SGHRS; CDR2 reads YFSETQ. For the CDR3, the DNA is TGCGCCAGCAGCTTGAAGACAGGCCTGAACACTGAAGCTTTCTTT. Its translation: CASSLKTGLNTEAFF.

The chain couples TRBV28 to TRBJ1-1; D ambiguous. V was clipped by 6 bases and J by 10 bases, with 21 bases between them. From germline, CDR1 is MDHEN and CDR2 SYDVKM. The length of the CDR3 is 14 residues. In nucleotides, the CDR3 is TGTGCCAGCAGCCCCTCAACAGATAACGGCCGAGCTTTCTTT. It encodes CASSPSTDNGRAFF. The full variable domain, its missing parts supplied by reference TRBV28 and TRBJ1-1, is DVKVTQSSRYLVKRTGEKVFLECVQDMDHENMFWYRQDPGLGLRLIYFSYDVKMKEKGDIPEGYSVSREKKERFSLILESASTNQTSMYLCASSPSTDNGRAFFGQGTRLTVV.

A single count supports this clone. Other DNA sequences from this sample encode an identical CDR3 as well. This chain links TRBV24-1 with TRBJ2-6, with 11 bases lining up with TRBD1. CDR1 is KGHDR, CDR2 SFDVKD, per germline. Germline trimming cut 3 bases from V and 2 bases from J; bases unmatched to any gene: 5. The CDR3 covers 18 residues. This CDR3 reads CATSDPGTGGAGANVLTF. The CDR3 DNA follows: TGTGCCACCAGTGATCCGGGGACAGGGGGAGCTGGGGCCAACGTCCTGACTTTC.

This sequence joins TRBV7-7 and TRBJ2-1, with D unresolved. The length of the CDR3 is 16 residues. Trimming cost V 1 base and J 0 bases, with 10 bases left between them. Germline V gene sequence: CDR1 SSHAT, CDR2 FNYEAQ (reference sequence). This CDR3 reads CASSLDVTSSYNEQFF. CDR3 nucleotide sequence: TGTGCCAGCAGCTTAGACGTCACGAGCTCCTACAATGAGCAGTTCTTC.

V is TRBV7-9 and J is TRBJ2-5; D might be TRBD2 (6 bases). Germline loops: CDR1 SEHNR, CDR2 FQNEAQ (reference sequence). This CDR3 has 15 amino acids. With 3 bases removed from V and 3 bases from J, the gap between germline ends came to 14 bases. For the CDR3, the DNA is TGTGCCAGCAGCTTGGACCCCTCGGGGGAAGAGACCCAGTACTTC. Encoded protein: CASSLDPSGEETQYF.

This clone was recorded a few times. Other DNA sequences in this specimen translate into the identical CDR3. This chain connects TRBV20-1 to TRBJ1-1, with D unresolved. From germline, CDR1 is DFQATT and CDR2 SNEGSKA (reference sequence). The CDR3 is made up of 11 amino acids. Trimming removed 5 bases at V and 2 bases at J, with 6 bases between. CDR3 coding DNA: TGCAGTGCTTCCTCTAACACTGAAGCTTTCTTT. It codes for CSASSNTEAFF.

This chain uses TRBV24-1 with TRBJ2-5, with 8 positions matching TRBD2. V shed 4 bases and J 5 bases; nucleotides not matched to a gene: 8. CDR1 is KGHDR, CDR2 SFDVKD, per germline. The CDR3 covers 15 residues. The CDR3: CATSDPNSGDETQYF. The CDR3, as DNA: TGTGCCACCAGTGACCCCAATAGCGGGGACGAGACCCAGTACTTC.

The chain's CDR3 is CAAHVGGAGNQPQHF. CDR3 bases: TGTGCCGCTCACGTAGGGGGGGCCGGCAATCAGCCCCAGCATTTT. J is TRBJ1-5 and V is TRBV6-5; maybe TRBD1 (6 bases). The CDR3 contains 15 residues. Per germline, CDR1 MNHEY and CDR2 SVGAGI. Trimming pared 11 bases from V and 2 bases from J, leaving 19 bases between.

V gene TRBV7-2 combines with J gene TRBJ1-2; 12 bases agree with TRBD1. V shed 1 base, J shed 4 bases, and the junction held 7 bases outside the gene matches. Germline V CDR1 and CDR2: SGHTA, FQGNSA. CDR3 length: 17 residues. CDR3 in amino acids: CASSLVGQGAQGYGYTF. CDR3 bases: TGTGCCAGCAGCTTAGTGGGACAGGGGGCGCAAGGCTATGGCTACACCTTC.

The chain links TRBV7-2 to TRBJ1-6; 9 positions match TRBD1. Losses at the gene ends were 4 bases for V and 10 bases for J; bases not matched to a gene: 11. CDR3 length: 16 residues. The germline CDR1 and CDR2 sequences are SGHTA and FQGNSA. The chain's CDR3 is CASSSPPGQGGSPLHF. In DNA form, the CDR3 reads TGTGCCAGCAGCTCCCCCCCGGGACAGGGTGGGTCACCCCTCCACTTT.

In this sample, this clone turned up once. The CDR3 DNA reads TGTGCCAGCAGCTTATGGGAGGGTAATCAAGGCTACACCTTC. It translates to CASSLWEGNQGYTF. The chain links TRBV7-9 to TRBJ1-2, with D unresolved. This CDR3 comprises 14 residues. Germline CDR1 and CDR2: SEHNR and FQNEAQ (reference sequence). V dropped 2 bases and J dropped 8 bases, with 15 bases sitting between them.

The gene calls are TRBV5-6 and TRBJ2-3; 7 bases fit TRBD2. Germline assignment: CDR1 SGHDT and CDR2 YYEEEE. V dropped 2 bases and J dropped 2; count of bases not matched to a gene: 8. The CDR3 is 16 amino acids. The CDR3 DNA reads as TGTGCCAGCAGCTTAAAGGGGAGGGATGACACAGATACGCAGTATTTT. Residues: CASSLKGRDDTDTQYF.